In its sample, the clone carrying this TCR beta chain was seen many times. Its antigen remains unknown. The CDR3 loop spans 15 amino acids. Germline assignment: CDR1 SEHNR and CDR2 FQNEAQ (reference sequence). The V end lost 0 bases, the J end lost 0 bases, and 5 bases lay between the germline ends. This entry is derived from a study of CD8 T cells in ankylosing spondylitis. As the method for making TCR beta libraries, quantitative 5'-RACE with molecular barcodes was used. MiXCR, run by TCRdb on the 5' RACE reads, gives a single entry per CDR3 protein. The data hold about 36,000 distinct CDR3 sequences, with 4.5% to 6% observed a single time. Whole-study results and caveats: A number of the motif variants had already been described in reactive arthritis synovial fluid and blood. Within ankylosing spondylitis blood, a TCR beta motif made up of fewer than ten highly homologous variants appeared to be characteristic.

This TCR came from a male donor with ankylosing spondylitis or in good health (not recorded which). The chain is built from TRBV7-9 and TRBJ1-4; D gene ambiguous. Sequencing used blood, either unsorted or a sorted T cell fraction (not recorded which). The DNA of the CDR3 is TGTGCCAGCAGCTTAGCTAGGTCAACTAATGAAAAACTGTTTTTT. Translating it yields CASSLARSTNEKLFF.